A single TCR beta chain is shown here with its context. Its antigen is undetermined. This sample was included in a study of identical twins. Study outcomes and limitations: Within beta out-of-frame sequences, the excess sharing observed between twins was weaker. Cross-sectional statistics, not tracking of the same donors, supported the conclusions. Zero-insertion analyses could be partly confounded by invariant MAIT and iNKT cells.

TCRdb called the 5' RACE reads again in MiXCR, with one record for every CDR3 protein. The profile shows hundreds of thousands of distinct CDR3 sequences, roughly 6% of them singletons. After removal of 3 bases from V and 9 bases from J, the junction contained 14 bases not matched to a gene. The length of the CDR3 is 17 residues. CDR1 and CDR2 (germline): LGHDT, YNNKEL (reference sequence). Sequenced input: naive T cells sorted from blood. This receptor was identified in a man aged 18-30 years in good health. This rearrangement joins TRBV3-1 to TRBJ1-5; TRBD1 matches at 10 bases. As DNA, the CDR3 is TGTGCCAGCAGCCATGTAGACGGGACAGGGGTGACTCGGCCCCAGCATTTT. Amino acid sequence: CASSHVDGTGVTRPQHF.